Only one count was recorded for the clone carrying this T cell receptor (beta chain). These data come from a study of tumor T cells in aggressive B-cell lymphoma. Unmatched junction bases numbered 7, after V lost 6 bases and J lost 2 bases. The CDR3 sequence is 13 residues long. Germline V lookup: CDR1 SQVTM, CDR2 ANQGSEA. Repertoires were generated with immunoSEQ multiplex PCR, while TCRdb's copy carries only in-frame clones and drops some. Seen here are more than 900 clones, roughly 97% observed once, and the top ten hold over 4%. The specimen was tumor tissue. The chain uses TRBV29-1 and TRBJ2-7; 7 bases match TRBD1. The clonotype was recovered from an adult with diffuse large B cell lymphoma. The CDR3: CSVGQALTYEQYF. The CDR3 region has the DNA TGCAGCGTAGGACAGGCACTAACCTACGAGCAGTACTTC.